The following is a T cell receptor (beta chain) sequence with its context. Its antigen is unknown. No base quality information exists; no much larger clone differs at one position. The source of the sample is a study of CD8 T cells in ankylosing spondylitis (dated by TCRdb to the late 2010s). In terms of the full investigation: T cell receptor beta repertoires were profiled in healthy donors and ankylosing spondylitis patients so that disease-linked TCR variants could be found. Peripheral blood was sampled, and synovial fluid was also collected from ankylosing spondylitis patients. The full study cohort comprised 25 ankylosing spondylitis patients and 110 or so healthy donors. What the study reported, not specific to this receptor: According to the report, matched synovial fluid samples from ankylosing spondylitis patients were significantly enriched for the disease-linked clones. A TCR beta motif made up of under ten highly homologous amino acid variants appeared to be characteristic of blood from ankylosing spondylitis patients. Some TCR beta motif variants had previously been reported in synovial fluid and blood of reactive arthritis patients, which suggested common disease-initiation mechanisms. The disease-linked clones showed a CD8+ phenotype and occurred at relatively low frequencies in peripheral blood.

V and J are trimmed by 3 bases and 7 bases, and the gene matches miss 4 bases of the junction. From its cysteine to its phenylalanine, the CDR3 spans 13 amino acids. Only the CDR3 DNA stays, 39 bases, in frame from base 1. The germline V gene (reference sequence) gives CDR1 as DFQATT and CDR2 as SNEGSKA. The sample was run on an Illumina HiSeq 2500. Quantitative 5'-RACE with molecular barcodes was the method used to prepare the TCR beta libraries. The source study handled its data this way. To identify disease-linked TCR variants, a new computational method was used, one built on a probabilistic model of VDJ rearrangement. TCRdb handled the public reads itself, with Q25 trimming in fastp and clone calling in MiXCR, and kept productive beta chains. When rows share a CDR3 protein, they turn into one entry using the most common DNA and genes. TCRdb's processing, not the authors' own work, is the source of the V and J calls. Within this sample are 350,000 to 450,000 distinct CDR3 sequences, with approximately 20% of them counted one time only. About 12% of the sample rests with the top ten.

Material: blood, either unsorted or a sorted T cell fraction (not recorded which). The sequence was obtained from a male donor with ankylosing spondylitis or in good health (not recorded which). The V and J genes are TRBV20-1 and TRBJ2-1; 9 bases in the junction line up with TRBD2. The CDR3: CSASRRGGNEQFF. The DNA sequence reads TGCAGTGCTAGCCGGCGGGGGGGAAATGAGCAGTTCTTC.